The 4 T cell receptor beta chains below were found in one sample sequenced in a study of human T cells and chemical hapten exposure. Time point given: healthy volunteer bleed at 6 weeks. The study extracted total RNA from unfractionated whole blood. TCRdb re-analysed the RACE reads in MiXCR, keeping a single row per CDR3 protein. The sample contains approximately 79,000 distinct CDR3 sequences, roughly 8.6% of which appear only once. Input material: whole blood. The receptors originated from a male donor in good health. Some clones in this sample may be carry-over from other donors' samples.

This rearrangement joins TRBV3-1 to TRBJ2-5, with 12 bases identical to TRBD2. The V gene end was trimmed by 0 bases and the J gene end by 2 bases; junction bases not matched to a gene: 10. This CDR3 is 19 amino acids long. CDR1 is LGHDT, CDR2 YNNKEL, per germline (reference sequence). CDR3 amino acids: CASSQEELAGGSRQETQYF. CDR3 DNA sequence: TGTGCCAGCAGCCAAGAGGAACTAGCGGGGGGCAGTAGACAAGAGACCCAGTACTTC.

This clonotype turned up a few times. The genes are TRBV6-6 and TRBJ2-3; 9 bases match TRBD1. Looked up from germline, CDR1 is MNHNY and CDR2 is SVGAGI (reference sequence). This CDR3 region has 16 residues. The ends lost 5 bases at V and 4 bases at J; junction bases unmatched: 10. The CDR3 DNA is TGTGCCAGCAGTAAAACTCCGGGACAGGGCCCAGATACGCAGTATTTT. Translation gives CASSKTPGQGPDTQYF.

The V gene is TRBV5-8, the J gene TRBJ1-1; 7 bases align to TRBD1. The CDR3 contains 14 residues. Germline-derived CDR1 and CDR2 are SGHTS and YDEGEE. Trimming cost V 3 bases and J 0 bases; bases outside gene matches: 2. CDR3 nucleotide sequence: TGTGCCAGCAGCTGGGACAGCATGAACACTGAAGCTTTCTTT. Its translation is CASSWDSMNTEAFF.

This clonotype appeared many times. The rearrangement uses TRBV5-4 and TRBJ2-3, with a weak D call TRBD1 (6 bases). Germline lookup yields CDR1 SGHNT and CDR2 YYREEE (reference sequence). V lost 1 base and J 4 bases, leaving 10 bases between the germline ends. CDR3 length: 14 residues. The CDR3 here is CASSLTGNSDTQYF. The CDR3 bases are TGTGCCAGCAGCTTGACAGGGAACTCAGATACGCAGTATTTT.